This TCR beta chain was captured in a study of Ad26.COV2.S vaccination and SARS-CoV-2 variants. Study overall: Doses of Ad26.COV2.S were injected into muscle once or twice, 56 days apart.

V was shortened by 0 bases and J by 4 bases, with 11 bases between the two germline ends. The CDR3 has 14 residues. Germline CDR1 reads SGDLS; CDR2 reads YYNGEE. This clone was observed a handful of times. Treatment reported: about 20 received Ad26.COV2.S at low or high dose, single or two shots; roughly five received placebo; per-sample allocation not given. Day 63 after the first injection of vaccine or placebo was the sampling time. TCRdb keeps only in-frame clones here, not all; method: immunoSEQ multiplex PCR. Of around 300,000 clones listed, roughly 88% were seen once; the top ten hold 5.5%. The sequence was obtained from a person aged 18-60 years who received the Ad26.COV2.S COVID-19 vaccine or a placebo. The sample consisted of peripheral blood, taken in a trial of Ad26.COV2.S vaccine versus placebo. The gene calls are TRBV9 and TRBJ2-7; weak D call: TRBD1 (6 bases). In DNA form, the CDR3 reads TGTGCCAGCAGCGTAGGGGGACACACATACGAGCAGTACTTC. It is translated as CASSVGGHTYEQYF.